The present entry profiles one T cell receptor beta chain with its context. Its antigen is unidentified. The data belong to a study of T cells in localized non-small cell lung cancer. Points from the study as a whole: Heterogeneity stays possible, as sequencing covered only one tumor region. Longer overall survival was linked to higher blood T cell density. Median detection of top 100 tumor clones in adjacent lung was over 45 clones. Clonality of T cells reached its maximum in uninvolved adjacent lung, surpassing tumor.

Trimming took 7 bases from V and 7 from J, leaving 7 bases between them. Germline loops: CDR1 MNHNY, CDR2 SVGAGI (reference sequence). The CDR3 is 11 residues long. The assay was immunoSEQ multiplex PCR, and TCRdb's table has in-frame clones only and misses some. The sample includes approximately 29,000 clones, about 86% of them seen just once. Specimen: peripheral blood mononuclear cells, collected before any cancer treatment. The sequence was collected from a man aged 40 to 70 with stage III lung adenocarcinoma. This chain uses TRBV6-6 with TRBJ2-2; no firm D call. Here the CDR3 DNA reads TGTGCCAGCAATAGTTTCGGGGAGCTGTTTTTT. As protein: CASNSFGELFF.